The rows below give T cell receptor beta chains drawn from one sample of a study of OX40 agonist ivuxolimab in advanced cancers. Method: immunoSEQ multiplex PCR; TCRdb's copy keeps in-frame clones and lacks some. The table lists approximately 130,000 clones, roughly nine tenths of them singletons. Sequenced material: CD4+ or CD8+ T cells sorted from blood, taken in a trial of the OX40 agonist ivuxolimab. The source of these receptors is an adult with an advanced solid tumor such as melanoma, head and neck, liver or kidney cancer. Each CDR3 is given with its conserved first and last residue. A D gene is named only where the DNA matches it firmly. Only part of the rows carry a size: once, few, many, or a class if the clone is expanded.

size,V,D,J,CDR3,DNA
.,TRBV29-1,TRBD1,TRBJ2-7,CSARTGGVYEQYF,TGCAGCGCTCGGACAGGGGGCGTCTACGAGCAGTACTTC
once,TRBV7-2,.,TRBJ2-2,CASREQGLGTGELFF,TGTGCCAGCAGAGAACAGGGATTAGGGACCGGGGAGCTGTTTTTT
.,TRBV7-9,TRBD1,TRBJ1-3,CASSSGPGTGYFGNTIYF,TGTGCCAGCAGCTCCGGTCCCGGGACAGGGTACTTTGGAAACACCATATATTTT
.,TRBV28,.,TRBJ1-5,CASSPWGRNQPQHF,TGTGCCAGCAGCCCCTGGGGACGCAATCAGCCCCAGCATTTT
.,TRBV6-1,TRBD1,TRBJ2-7,CASRQGQGVRQYF,TGTGCCAGCAGGCAGGGACAGGGGGTCCGGCAGTACTTC
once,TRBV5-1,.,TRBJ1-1,CASSLGGWGGTEAFF,TGCGCCAGCAGCTTGGGAGGCTGGGGCGGCACTGAAGCTTTCTTT
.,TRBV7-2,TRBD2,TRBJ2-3,CASSLGGSQDTQYF,TGTGCCAGCAGCTTGGGCGGGAGTCAGGATACGCAGTATTTT
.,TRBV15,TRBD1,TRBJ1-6,CATSRDPGQGSPLHF,TGTGCCACCAGCAGAGACCCGGGACAGGGATCACCCCTCCACTTT
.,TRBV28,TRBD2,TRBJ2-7,CASVSKGGGGYEQYF,TGTGCCAGCGTATCAAAGGGCGGGGGTGGCTACGAGCAGTACTTC
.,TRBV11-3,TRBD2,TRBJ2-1,CASSFGTSNEQFF,TGTGCCAGCAGCTTTGGGACTAGCAATGAGCAGTTCTTC
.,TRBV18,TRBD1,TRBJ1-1,CASSQGASKNTEAFF,TGTGCCAGCTCTCAGGGGGCAAGTAAGAACACTGAAGCTTTCTTT
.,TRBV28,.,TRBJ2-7,CASTPRRTYEQYF,TGTGCCAGCACGCCCAGGCGGACCTACGAGCAGTACTTC
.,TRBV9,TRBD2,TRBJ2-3,CASSVTSGGARDTQYF,TGTGCCAGCAGCGTAACGAGCGGGGGAGCGAGGGATACGCAGTATTTT
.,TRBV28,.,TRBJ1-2,CASSFPAIYGYTF,TGTGCCAGCAGTTTTCCGGCCATTTATGGCTACACCTTC
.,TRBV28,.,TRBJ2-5,CATLSGLQETQYF,TGTGCCACGTTGTCGGGGCTCCAAGAGACCCAGTACTTC
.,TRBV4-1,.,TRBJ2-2,CASGGTGNTGELFF,TGCGCCAGCGGAGGGACCGGGAACACCGGGGAGCTGTTTTTT
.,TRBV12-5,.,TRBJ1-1,CASGPRGGNTEAFF,TGTGCTAGTGGTCCCCGGGGCGGAAACACTGAAGCTTTCTTT
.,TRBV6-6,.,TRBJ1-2,CASSYGETILEGYTF,TGTGCCAGCAGTTACGGGGAAACCATCCTTGAGGGCTACACCTTC
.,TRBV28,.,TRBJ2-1,CASIQGNRANEQFF,TGTGCCAGCATCCAAGGCAACAGGGCTAATGAGCAGTTCTTC
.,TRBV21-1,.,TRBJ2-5,CASSKDVHGGETQYF,TGTGCCAGCAGCAAAGATGTCCACGGTGGGGAGACCCAGTACTTC
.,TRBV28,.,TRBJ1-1,CASRGAGVGNTEAFF,TGTGCCAGTCGAGGGGCTGGGGTTGGGAACACTGAAGCTTTCTTT
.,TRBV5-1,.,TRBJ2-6,CASRADPVGTGANVLTF,TGCGCCAGCAGGGCGGACCCGGTAGGCACTGGGGCCAACGTCCTGACTTTC
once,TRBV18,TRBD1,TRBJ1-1,CASSPGQLSANTEAFF,TGTGCCAGCTCACCGGGACAGCTATCCGCGAACACTGAAGCTTTCTTT
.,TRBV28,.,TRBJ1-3,CASGEGTGNTIYF,TGTGCCAGCGGAGAGGGTACTGGAAACACCATATATTTT
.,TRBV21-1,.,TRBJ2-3,CASSKGQGAWTSTDTQYF,TGTGCCAGCAGCAAAGGACAGGGGGCTTGGACTAGCACAGATACGCAGTATTTT
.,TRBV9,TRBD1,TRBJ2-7,CASSVEGTGFYEQYF,TGTGCCAGCAGCGTAGAGGGGACAGGGTTCTACGAGCAGTACTTC
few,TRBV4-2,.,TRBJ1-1,CASSQGQMNTEAFF,TGTGCCAGCAGCCAAGGACAGATGAACACTGAAGCTTTCTTT
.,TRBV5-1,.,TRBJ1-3,CASSLEPGARSGNTIYF,TGCGCCAGCAGCTTGGAACCAGGGGCCCGCTCTGGAAACACCATATATTTT
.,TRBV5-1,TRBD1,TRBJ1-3,CASSSGQALGNTIYF,TGCGCCAGCAGTTCAGGACAGGCTCTTGGAAACACCATATATTTT
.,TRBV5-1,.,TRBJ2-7,CASREQGQGYEQYF,TGCGCCAGCAGGGAGCAGGGGCAAGGTTACGAGCAGTACTTC
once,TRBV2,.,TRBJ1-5,CASNLSGRSNQPQHF,TGTGCCAGCAATCTATCGGGAAGAAGCAATCAGCCCCAGCATTTT
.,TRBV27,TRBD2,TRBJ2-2,CASSFMGLADTGELFF,TGTGCCAGCAGTTTTATGGGACTAGCTGATACCGGGGAGCTGTTTTTT
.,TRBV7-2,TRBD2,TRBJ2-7,CASSRRLAGGNYEQYF,TGTGCCAGCAGCCGCCGCCTAGCGGGAGGAAATTACGAGCAGTACTTC
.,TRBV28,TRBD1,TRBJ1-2,CASSSRTGGGRWGYTF,TGTGCCAGCAGTTCACGGACAGGGGGCGGGCGGTGGGGCTACACCTTC
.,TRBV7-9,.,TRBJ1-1,CASSRPANTEAFF,TGTGCCAGCAGCCGACCGGCGAACACTGAAGCTTTCTTT
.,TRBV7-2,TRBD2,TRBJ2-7,CASSSRLAWAGEQYF,TGTGCCAGCAGCTCGAGACTAGCGTGGGCGGGAGAGCAGTACTTC
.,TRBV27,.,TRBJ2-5,CASSLGTLPHETQYF,TGTGCCAGCAGTTTGGGGACACTTCCCCACGAGACCCAGTACTTC
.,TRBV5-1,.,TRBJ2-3,CASSPGPSTDTQYF,TGCGCCAGCAGCCCGGGACCAAGCACAGATACGCAGTATTTT
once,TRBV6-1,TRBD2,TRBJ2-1,CASKETSVHNEQFF,TGTGCCAGCAAAGAGACTAGCGTCCACAATGAGCAGTTCTTC
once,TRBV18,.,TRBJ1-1,CASSPPARNELEAFF,TGTGCCAGCTCACCACCCGCCCGGAATGAACTTGAAGCTTTCTTT
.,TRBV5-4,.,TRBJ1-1,CATSASDVTEAFF,TGTGCCACCTCAGCTTCGGATGTCACTGAAGCTTTCTTT
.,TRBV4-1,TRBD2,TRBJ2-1,CASSHPGLAGEDEQFF,TGCGCCAGCAGCCATCCGGGACTAGCGGGAGAGGATGAGCAGTTCTTC
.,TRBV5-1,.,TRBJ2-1,CASSLPGSKPVNEQFF,TGCGCCAGCAGCCTGCCGGGCTCCAAACCCGTGAATGAGCAGTTCTTC
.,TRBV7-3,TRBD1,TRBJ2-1,CASSSGQGSYNEQFF,TGTGCCAGCAGCTCTGGACAGGGGTCCTACAATGAGCAGTTCTTC
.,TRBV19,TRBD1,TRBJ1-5,CASREGANQPQHF,TGTGCCAGTAGGGAGGGGGCCAATCAGCCCCAGCATTTT
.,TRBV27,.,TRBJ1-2,CASSGGVMNYGYTF,TGTGCCAGCAGTGGGGGTGTCATGAACTATGGCTACACCTTC
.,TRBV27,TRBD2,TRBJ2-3,CASSPWTSGRPPTDTQYF,TGTGCCAGCAGTCCCTGGACTAGCGGGAGGCCCCCCACAGATACGCAGTATTTT
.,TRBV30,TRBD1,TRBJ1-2,CAGTGDSYGYTF,TGTGCCGGGACAGGGGATAGCTATGGCTACACCTTC
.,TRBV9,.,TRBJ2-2,CASSVRPSALTGELFF,TGTGCCAGCAGCGTACGCCCTAGCGCGCTAACCGGGGAGCTGTTTTTT
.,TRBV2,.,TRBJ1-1,CASSEERGRWTDMNTEAFF,TGTGCCAGCAGTGAAGAACGTGGGCGCTGGACAGACATGAACACTGAAGCTTTCTTT
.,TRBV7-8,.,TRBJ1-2,CASSADSRYGYTF,TGTGCCAGCAGCGCGGACAGCCGCTATGGCTACACCTTC
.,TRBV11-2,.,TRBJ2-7,CASSLTSYEQYF,TGTGCCAGCAGCTTGACTAGCTACGAGCAGTACTTC
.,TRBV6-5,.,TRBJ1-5,CASRPYSNQPQHF,TGTGCCAGCAGGCCCTATAGCAATCAGCCCCAGCATTTT
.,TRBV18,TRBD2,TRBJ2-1,CASSPGTSGYNEQFF,TGTGCCAGCTCCCCCGGGACTAGCGGGTACAATGAGCAGTTCTTC
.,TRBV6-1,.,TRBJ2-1,CASTIKQPGEQFF,TGTGCCAGCACTATAAAACAGCCTGGTGAGCAGTTCTTC
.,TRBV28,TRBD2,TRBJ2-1,CASSPRLAGNNEQFF,TGTGCCAGCAGTCCTCGACTAGCGGGGAACAATGAGCAGTTCTTC